This TCR beta chain was identified during a study of blood T cell repertoires in COVID-19. Study information: Donors in the United States, Italy and Spain gave samples during acute or convalescent COVID-19. T cells, B-cell-depleted T cells, or PBMCs provided the cDNA or gDNA that served as material.

Under the authors' procedure: Using reference gene primer amplification, nucleated cell counts were estimated. Profiling relied on immunoSEQ multiplex PCR, and the TCRdb table lists in-frame clones only, not all of them. V and J calls and clone size are those listed in that table; D and trimming were worked out from the DNA. The data contain some 94,000 clones, about 86% of them seen just once; the ten biggest clones take up 15% to 19%. V lost 0 bases and J lost 5, with 8 bases in between. In germline, CDR1 is KGHSY, CDR2 FQNENV. This CDR3 contains 14 residues. V is TRBV16 and J is TRBJ2-1; D is perhaps TRBD1 (6 bases). Sequenced material: peripheral blood. The sequence was obtained from a human donor in a cohort sampled during active COVID-19. DNA for the CDR3: TGTGCCAGCAGCCAATCGCGACAGGACAATGAGCAGTTCTTC. Residues: CASSQSRQDNEQFF.